The 26 T cell receptor beta chains given below trace back to one sample, sequenced in a study of T cell responses to AZD1222 COVID-19 vaccine. Some clones are missing from TCRdb's copy, which holds only in-frame ones; the method was immunoSEQ multiplex PCR. The sample contains about 150,000 clones, 70% to 90% of which appear only once. The material was peripheral blood, obtained 28 days after the second dose of the MenACWY control vaccine. Every receptor here comes from an adult who received the MenACWY meningococcal vaccine as a control.

This chain connects TRBV28 to TRBJ1-1, with D maybe TRBD1 (5 bases). Germline CDR1 reads MDHEN; CDR2 reads SYDVKM. Between the trimmed V and J ends, which lost 1 base and 7 bases, there was a span of 25 bases. This CDR3 has 18 residues. DNA for the CDR3: TGTGCCAGCAGTTTATTGGCCTCAGATAGGGACGGGAGATTTGAAGCTTTCTTT. This encodes CASSLLASDRDGRFEAFF.

The chain is built from TRBV11-3 and TRBJ2-7, with TRBD2 matching over 13 bases. This CDR3 is built from 17 residues. J was trimmed by 0 bases and V by 1 base; bases with no gene match: 3. Germline lookup yields CDR1 SGHNT and CDR2 YENEEA. CDR3: CASSLGRTSGSSYEQYF. CDR3 sequence (DNA): TGTGCCAGCAGCTTAGGCCGGACTAGCGGGAGCTCCTACGAGCAGTACTTC.

The chain uses TRBV6-1 and TRBJ1-5; the D gene is possibly TRBD1 (5 bases). V lost 4 bases and J lost 0, with 13 bases in between. Germline-derived CDR1 and CDR2 are MNHNS and SASEGT. The CDR3 consists of 16 residues. CDR3 DNA sequence: TGTGCCAGCAGTGGCCGGGACGCCTATAGCAATCAGCCCCAGCATTTT. It codes for CASSGRDAYSNQPQHF.

The rearrangement links TRBV6-2 or TRBV6-3 to TRBJ1-1; D might be TRBD1 (5 bases). The CDR3 is 15 amino acids. Trimming cost V 4 bases and J 4 bases, with 16 bases left between them. Germline CDR1 MNHEY, CDR2 SVGEGT. The CDR3 loop is CASSSFGGEVTEAFF. Here the CDR3 DNA reads TGTGCCAGCAGTTCCTTTGGGGGGGAAGTCACTGAAGCTTTCTTT.

CDR3 protein: CASSLAKGDTGELFF. Written as DNA, the CDR3 is TGCGCCAGCAGTCTTGCCAAGGGTGACACCGGGGAGCTGTTTTTT. This chain links TRBV5-1 with TRBJ2-2; D not resolved. CDR3 length equals 15 residues. The ends were cut back, 5 bases at V and 3 bases at J, with 14 bases in the middle. Germline CDR1 is SGHRS and CDR2 is YFSETQ.

The gene calls are TRBV18 and TRBJ1-4, with D possibly being TRBD1 (5 bases). In germline, CDR1 is KGHSH, CDR2 LQKENI. Trimming shortened V by 1 base and J by 7 bases, and 16 bases separated the two germline ends. This CDR3 has 16 residues. The CDR3 DNA is TGTGCCAGCTCACCACTCGCCGGGTCTCAGGGTGAAAAACTGTTTTTT. Residues: CASSPLAGSQGEKLFF. The full variable domain, rest sourced from reference TRBV18 and TRBJ1-4, is NAGVMQNPRHLVRRRGQEARLRCSPMKGHSHVYWYRQLPEEGLKFMVYLQKENIIDESGMPKERFSAEFPKEGPSILRIQQVVRGDSAAYFCASSPLAGSQGEKLFFGSGTQLSVL.

The J gene is TRBJ2-5, the V gene TRBV6-5; D gene uncertain. This CDR3 has 13 amino acids. Germline V gives CDR1 MNHEY, CDR2 SVGAGI. V was pared by 4 bases and J by 4 bases, with 10 bases between. The CDR3 coding sequence is TGTGCCAGCAGTTTAGGGCCCGTAGAGACCCAGTACTTC. Translating gives CASSLGPVETQYF.

The chain combines TRBV11-3 with TRBJ2-1; no reliable D call. Per the germline V gene, CDR1 is SGHNT and CDR2 is YENEEA. This CDR3 comprises 15 residues. V dropped 1 base and J dropped 0 bases, with 7 bases sitting between them. The CDR3 bases are TGTGCCAGCAGCTTAGGCATGGGCTCCTACAATGAGCAGTTCTTC. It specifies CASSLGMGSYNEQFF.

The chain joins TRBV9 to TRBJ1-4; D unclear. Trimming removed 0 bases at V and 3 bases at J, with 9 bases between. The CDR3 length is 15 residues. CDR1 and CDR2 from the germline V gene are SGDLS and YYNGEE. The CDR3 spells CASSVVGSANEKLFF. CDR3 in DNA: TGTGCCAGCAGCGTAGTTGGTAGTGCTAATGAAAAACTGTTTTTT.

The CDR3 protein is CASSFILAGHYEQYF. DNA for the CDR3: TGTGCCAGCAGTTTTATCCTAGCGGGCCACTACGAGCAGTACTTC. The chain is built from TRBV27 and TRBJ2-7, with 8 bases fitting TRBD2. V gave up 3 bases and J gave up 3 bases; unmatched junction bases: 7. CDR1 is MNHEY and CDR2 is SMNVEV in the germline V gene (reference sequence). The CDR3 is 15 residues long.

This clone was observed once. V usage is TRBV7-9 and J usage is TRBJ2-1; D could derive from TRBD1 or TRBD2 (5 bases each). The germline CDR1 and CDR2 sequences are SEHNR and FQNEAQ (reference sequence). The V and J ends lost 0 bases and 7 bases respectively, with 7 bases between them. The CDR3 runs 13 residues. This chain's CDR3 is CASSLAGRNEQFF. CDR3 sequence (DNA): TGTGCCAGCAGCTTAGCGGGACGGAATGAGCAGTTCTTC.

V usage is TRBV5-1 and J usage is TRBJ2-3, with 9 positions matching TRBD2. The germline CDR1 and CDR2 sequences are SGHRS and YFSETQ. The CDR3 has 17 amino acids. The J segment lost 4 bases and the V segment lost 1 base, leaving 10 bases of the junction unmatched. CDR3 in DNA: TGCGCCAGCAGCTTGTTCCTAGCGGCGGGGGGGCCAGATACGCAGTATTTT. Translation: CASSLFLAAGGPDTQYF.

This chain joins TRBV11-3 and TRBJ2-1; D is possibly TRBD2 (7 bases). V was clipped by 7 bases and J by 2 bases, with 15 bases between them. CDR3 size: 15 residues. Germline V gene data show CDR1 as SGHNT and CDR2 as YENEEA. This CDR3 reads CASNKGGGPYNEQFF. As DNA, the CDR3 is TGTGCCAGCAACAAGGGGGGAGGGCCCTACAATGAGCAGTTCTTC.

The V gene is TRBV28, the J gene TRBJ2-3, with TRBD1 matching over 8 bases. This CDR3 is 13 amino acids long. V lost 11 bases and J lost 5; bases outside the gene matches: 9. The germline V gene encodes CDR1 MDHEN and CDR2 SYDVKM. CDR3 DNA sequence: TGTGCCGGCCGACAGGGGTCCGGAGATACGCAGTATTTT. This encodes CAGRQGSGDTQYF.

The CDR3 region is CASSSSSVSISNQPQHF. The DNA of the CDR3 is TGTGCCAGCAGCTCAAGCTCAGTCTCTATAAGCAATCAGCCCCAGCATTTT. The gene calls are TRBV5-8 and TRBJ1-5; D is unresolved. There are 17 residues in the CDR3. Germline lookup yields CDR1 SGHTS and CDR2 YDEGEE. V was cut by 3 bases and J by 1 base, with 17 bases left in between.

The rearrangement uses TRBV5-1 and TRBJ1-5; D might be TRBD1 (5 bases). The CDR3 extends over 15 amino acids. The germline V gene encodes CDR1 SGHRS and CDR2 YFSETQ. Trimming stripped 6 bases from V and 0 bases from J, with 13 bases between. In DNA form, the CDR3 reads TGCGCCAGCAAAGACAGCCCTCATAGCAATCAGCCCCAGCATTTT. This encodes CASKDSPHSNQPQHF.

This chain connects TRBV6-2 or TRBV6-3 to TRBJ2-1, with TRBD2 matching 8 bases. Trimming at V came to 6 bases and at J to 3 bases, leaving 4 bases not matched to a gene. CDR1 and CDR2 (germline): MNHEY, SVGEGT. CDR3 length equals 14 residues. The DNA for the CDR3 is TGTGCCAGCAGCGAGACTAGCGTCTACAATGAGCAGTTCTTC. Translated, it gives CASSETSVYNEQFF.

This chain's CDR3 is CASSRVGENTGELFF. CDR3 sequence (DNA): TGCGCCAGCAGCCGAGTGGGAGAAAACACCGGGGAGCTGTTTTTT. This chain links TRBV10-1 with TRBJ2-2; D is possibly TRBD2 (5 bases). Germline-derived CDR1 and CDR2 are WNHNN and SYGVQD (reference sequence). V lost 6 bases and J lost 2, with 13 bases in between. The CDR3 runs 15 residues.

The chain links TRBV10-1 to TRBJ2-5, with 11 bases fitting TRBD1. Germline values: CDR1 WNHNN, CDR2 SYGVQD (reference sequence). The CDR3 contains 16 residues. Trimming at V came to 4 bases and at J to 4 bases, leaving 8 bases not matched to a gene. In DNA form, the CDR3 reads TGCGCCAGCAGTGCCCGACCGGGACAGGGGGGAGAGACCCAGTACTTC. Its protein product is CASSARPGQGGETQYF.

The chain recombines TRBV5-4 with TRBJ2-7, with D possibly TRBD2 on 5 matching bases. Between the trimmed V and J ends, which lost 0 bases and 5 bases, there was a span of 9 bases. This CDR3 is 13 amino acids long. The V gene's germline CDR1 is SGHNT and CDR2 YYREEE (reference sequence). CDR3 loop: CASSLGRFNEQYF. The CDR3 nucleotides read TGTGCCAGCAGCTTGGGGAGGTTCAACGAGCAGTACTTC.

The chain joins TRBV4-1 to TRBJ1-3, with D uncertain. V lost 4 bases and J 8 bases, leaving 18 bases between the germline ends. Germline values: CDR1 MGHRA, CDR2 YSYEKL. The CDR3 runs 15 residues. In nucleotides, the CDR3 is TGCGCCAGCAGCCCCTTATGGGCTCTTAAGGACACCATATATTTT. It codes for CASSPLWALKDTIYF.

This chain links TRBV2 with TRBJ2-1; 7 bases match TRBD1. J lost 14 bases, V lost 6 bases, and 13 bases had no gene match. The length of the CDR3 is 13 residues. From germline, CDR1 is SNHLY and CDR2 FYNNEI. The CDR3 sequence: CASSQGQELRKFF. CDR3 nucleotides: TGTGCCAGCAGCCAAGGACAGGAACTACGGAAGTTCTTC.

The chain couples TRBV12-3 or TRBV12-4 to TRBJ1-1; D is undetermined. Trimming took off 5 bases at V and 10 bases at J, with 17 bases between the two ends. This CDR3 contains 13 residues. Written as DNA, the CDR3 is TGTGCCAGCAGTCCGCGACCCGCCGTGGGAGCTTTCTTT. Encoded protein: CASSPRPAVGAFF.

The chain's CDR3 is CASSVTGLGEQYF. The CDR3 DNA is TGTGCCAGCTCAGTCACAGGGTTGGGCGAGCAGTACTTC. The chain joins TRBV18 to TRBJ2-7, with a weak D call TRBD1 (6 bases). This CDR3 has 13 residues. With 5 bases removed from V and 6 bases from J, the gap between germline ends came to 14 bases. Looked up from germline, CDR1 is KGHSH and CDR2 is LQKENI.

V gene TRBV24-1 combines with J gene TRBJ1-5, with a possible D match to TRBD1 (6 bases). V lost 0 bases and J 7 bases, leaving 18 bases between the germline ends. Per the germline V gene, CDR1 is KGHDR and CDR2 is SFDVKD. The CDR3 sequence is 17 residues long. The CDR3 region has the DNA TGTGCCACCAGTGATTTGCAGGAACAGGGAGGACGGCAGCCCCAGCATTTT. Translated, it gives CATSDLQEQGGRQPQHF.

This clone was seen a single time. J is TRBJ1-6 and V is TRBV3-1 (or the pseudogene TRBV3-2); no clear D. CDR3 size: 16 residues. Trimming took off 1 base at V and 0 bases at J, with 7 bases between the two ends. CDR1 LGHDT and CDR2 YNNKEL come from the germline V gene (reference sequence). The CDR3 loop is CASSQATRSYNSPLHF. The CDR3 region has the DNA TGTGCCAGCAGCCAAGCCACCCGCTCCTATAATTCACCCCTCCACTTT.